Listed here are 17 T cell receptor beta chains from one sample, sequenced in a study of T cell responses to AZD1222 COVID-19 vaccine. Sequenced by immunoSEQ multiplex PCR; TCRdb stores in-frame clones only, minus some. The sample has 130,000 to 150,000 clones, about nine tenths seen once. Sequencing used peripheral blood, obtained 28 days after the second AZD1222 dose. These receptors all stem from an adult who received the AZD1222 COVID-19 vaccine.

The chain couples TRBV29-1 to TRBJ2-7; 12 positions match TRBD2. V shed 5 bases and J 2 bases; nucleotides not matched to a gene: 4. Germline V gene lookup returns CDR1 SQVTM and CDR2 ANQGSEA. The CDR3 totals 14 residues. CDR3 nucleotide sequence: TGCAGCGTTATCAGACTAGCGGGAGCCTACGAGCAGTACTTC. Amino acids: CSVIRLAGAYEQYF.

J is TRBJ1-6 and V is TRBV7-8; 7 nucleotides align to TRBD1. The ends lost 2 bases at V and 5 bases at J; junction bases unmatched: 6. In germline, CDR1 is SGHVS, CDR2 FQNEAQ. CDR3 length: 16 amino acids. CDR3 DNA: TGTGCCAGCAGCTTATACAGGGGAAGCGATAATTCACCCCTCCACTTT. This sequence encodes CASSLYRGSDNSPLHF.

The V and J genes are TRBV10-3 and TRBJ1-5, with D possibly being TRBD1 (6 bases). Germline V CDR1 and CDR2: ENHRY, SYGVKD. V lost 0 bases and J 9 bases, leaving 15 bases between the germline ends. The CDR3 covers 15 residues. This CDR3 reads CAISESGGPLMPQHF. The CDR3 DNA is TGTGCCATCAGTGAGTCCGGGGGGCCGTTGATGCCCCAGCATTTT.

CDR3 nucleotide sequence: TGTGCCAGCAGTCACAGGGTCGGCAATCAGCCCCAGCATTTT. Its translation: CASSHRVGNQPQHF. The V call is TRBV28, the J call TRBJ1-5; D is possibly TRBD1 (6 bases). Germline lookup yields CDR1 MDHEN and CDR2 SYDVKM. The CDR3 totals 14 residues. The V end was cut by 5 bases, the J end by 2 bases, with 10 bases between.

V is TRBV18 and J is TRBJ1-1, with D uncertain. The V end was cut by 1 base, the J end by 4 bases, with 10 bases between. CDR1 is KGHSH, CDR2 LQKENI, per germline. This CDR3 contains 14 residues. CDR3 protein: CASSPRVTTTEAFF. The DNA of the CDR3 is TGTGCCAGCTCACCACGTGTGACAACCACTGAAGCTTTCTTT.

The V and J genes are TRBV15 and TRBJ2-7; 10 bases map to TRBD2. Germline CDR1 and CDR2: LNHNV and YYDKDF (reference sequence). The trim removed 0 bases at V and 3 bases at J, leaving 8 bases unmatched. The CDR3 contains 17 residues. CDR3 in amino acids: CATSRDKAGGAYYEQYF. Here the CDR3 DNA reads TGTGCCACCAGCAGAGATAAAGCGGGAGGGGCGTACTACGAGCAGTACTTC. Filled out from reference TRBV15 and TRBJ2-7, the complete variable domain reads DAMVIQNPRYQVTQFGKPVTLSCSQTLNHNVMYWYQQKSSQAPKLLFHYYDKDFNNEADTPDNFQSRRPNTSFCFLDIRSPGLGDTAMYLCATSRDKAGGAYYEQYFGPGTRLTVT.

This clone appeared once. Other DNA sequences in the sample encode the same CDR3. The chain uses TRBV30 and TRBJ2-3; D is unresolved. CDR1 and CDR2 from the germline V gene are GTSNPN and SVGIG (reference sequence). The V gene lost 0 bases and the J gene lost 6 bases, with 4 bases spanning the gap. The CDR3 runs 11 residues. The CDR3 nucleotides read TGTGCCTGGAGTGTCCGGGATACGCAGTATTTT. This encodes CAWSVRDTQYF.

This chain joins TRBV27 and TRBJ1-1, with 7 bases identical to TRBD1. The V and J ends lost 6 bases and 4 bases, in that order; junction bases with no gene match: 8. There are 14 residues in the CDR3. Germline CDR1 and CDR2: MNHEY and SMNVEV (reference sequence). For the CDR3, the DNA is TGTGCCAGCAGCCGAGGGGGCGGATTCACTGAAGCTTTCTTT. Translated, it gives CASSRGGGFTEAFF.

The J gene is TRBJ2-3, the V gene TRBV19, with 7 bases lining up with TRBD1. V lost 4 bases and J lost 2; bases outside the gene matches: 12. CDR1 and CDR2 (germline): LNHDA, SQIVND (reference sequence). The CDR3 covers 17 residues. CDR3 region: CASSSSRGQRLTDTQYF. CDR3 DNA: TGTGCCAGTAGTAGCTCTCGGGGACAGAGACTCACAGATACGCAGTATTTT.

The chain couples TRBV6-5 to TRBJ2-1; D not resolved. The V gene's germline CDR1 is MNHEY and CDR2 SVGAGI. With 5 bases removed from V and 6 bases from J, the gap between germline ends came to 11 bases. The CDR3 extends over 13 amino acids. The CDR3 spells CASSPIGANEQFF. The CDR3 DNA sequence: TGTGCCAGCAGTCCGATTGGTGCCAATGAGCAGTTCTTC.

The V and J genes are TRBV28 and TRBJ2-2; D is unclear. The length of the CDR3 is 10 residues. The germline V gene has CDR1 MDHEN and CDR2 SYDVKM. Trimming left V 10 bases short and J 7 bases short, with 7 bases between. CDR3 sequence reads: CATSYGELFF. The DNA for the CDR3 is TGTGCCACCTCTTACGGGGAGCTGTTTTTT.

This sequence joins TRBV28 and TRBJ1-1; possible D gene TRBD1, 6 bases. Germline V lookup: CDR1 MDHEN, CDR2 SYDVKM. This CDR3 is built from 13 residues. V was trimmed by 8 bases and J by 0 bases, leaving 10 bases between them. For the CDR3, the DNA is TGTGCCAGCCTCCGGGGGCTGAACACTGAAGCTTTCTTT. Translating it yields CASLRGLNTEAFF.

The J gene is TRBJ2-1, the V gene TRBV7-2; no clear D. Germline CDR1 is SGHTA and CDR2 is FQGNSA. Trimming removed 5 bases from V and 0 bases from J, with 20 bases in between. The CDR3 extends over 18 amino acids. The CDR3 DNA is TGTGCCAGCAGCCCTAGTAGCTTGTTTTCCATCTCCTACAATGAGCAGTTCTTC. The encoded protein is CASSPSSLFSISYNEQFF.

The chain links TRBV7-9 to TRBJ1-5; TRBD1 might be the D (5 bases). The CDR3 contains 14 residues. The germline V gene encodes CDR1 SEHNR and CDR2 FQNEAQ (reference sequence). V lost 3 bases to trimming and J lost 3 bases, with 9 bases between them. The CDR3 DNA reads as TGTGCCAGCAGCTTGGGGGGACCCAATCAGCCCCAGCATTTT. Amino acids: CASSLGGPNQPQHF.

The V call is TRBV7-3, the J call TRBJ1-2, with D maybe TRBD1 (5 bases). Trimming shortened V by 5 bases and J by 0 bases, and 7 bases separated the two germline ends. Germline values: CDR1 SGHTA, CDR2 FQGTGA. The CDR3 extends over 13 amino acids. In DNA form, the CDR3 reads TGTGCCAGCAGCGCGACAGCTAACTATGGCTACACCTTC. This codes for CASSATANYGYTF.

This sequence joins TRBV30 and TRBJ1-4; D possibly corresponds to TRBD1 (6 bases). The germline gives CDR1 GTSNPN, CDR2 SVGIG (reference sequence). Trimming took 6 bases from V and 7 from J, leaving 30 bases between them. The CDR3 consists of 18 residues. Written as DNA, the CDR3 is TGTGCCTGCGCCCCCCGGGGCAGGGCCACCAGGGGATTTGAAAAACTGTTTTTT. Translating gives CACAPRGRATRGFEKLFF.

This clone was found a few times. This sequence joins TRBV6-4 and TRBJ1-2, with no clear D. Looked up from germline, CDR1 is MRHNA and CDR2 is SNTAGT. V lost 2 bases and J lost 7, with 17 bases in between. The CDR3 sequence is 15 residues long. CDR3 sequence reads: CASSDAGSGGGGYTF. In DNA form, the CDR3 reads TGTGCCAGCAGTGACGCTGGGTCGGGCGGCGGTGGCTACACCTTC.